Below are 20 T cell receptor beta chains sequenced from a single sample in a study of tissue T cells after allogeneic stem cell transplantation. Sequenced by immunoSEQ multiplex PCR; TCRdb stores in-frame clones only, minus some. The sample includes over 2,500 clones, roughly two fifths of them seen just once. Described time point: mouse harvest day 14 after allogeneic transplant. Tail vein injection delivered 10^7 T-cell-depleted bone marrow cells and 10^6 splenic CD5+ T cells. Source material: gut tissue. The receptors derive from a female BALB/c mouse given C57BL/6 T cells with graft-versus-host disease after an allogeneic hematopoietic cell transplant.

On this clone itself: Each gene name is a mouse one. The DNA ends 1 residue before the CDR3 does, and the rest of the CDR3 is filled in from the germline J gene. V and J are TRBV5 and TRBJ2-3, with TRBD2 identical over 7 bases. Per the germline V gene, CDR1 is LGHNA and CDR2 is YNLKQL (reference sequence). The CDR3 length is 14 residues. J lost 0 bases, V lost 6 bases, and 3 bases had no gene match. The sequenced CDR3 bases are TGTGCCAGCAGAGCTGGGGGTAGTGCAGAAACGCTGTAT. This encodes CASRAGGSAETLY. The full-length CDR3 reads as CASRAGGSAETLYF.

As concerns this clone: Germline and genes: mouse. Read coverage stops 1 residue before the CDR3 terminus; the germline J gene supplies the remainder. This sequence joins TRBV16 and TRBJ2-2; the D is unclear. The CDR3 covers 13 residues. Germline assignment: CDR1 SGHSA and CDR2 FRNQAP. V was trimmed by 6 bases and J by 0 bases, leaving 5 bases between them. The CDR3 spells CASSLANTGQLYF. The covered CDR3 bases are TGTGCAAGCAGTCTTGCAAACACCGGGCAGCTCTAC.

As for this clone: Gene names and germline refer to mouse. The CDR3 end lies 1 residue beyond the end of the read and is filled in from the germline J gene. This CDR3 is also generated by other DNA sequences in the sample. The rearrangement joins TRBV26 to TRBJ1-1; D remains unclear. The germline CDR1 and CDR2 sequences are KGHPV and FQNQEV (reference sequence). Trimming stripped 3 bases from V and 1 base from J, with 3 bases between. This CDR3 is 12 amino acids long. CDR3 loop: CASSLGNTEVFF. The CDR3 bases that were read are TGTGCCAGCAGTCTAGGGAACACAGAAGTCTTC.

Notes on this clone: The genes are named according to mouse. The read terminates 1 residue before the CDR3 end, so the remaining end is supplied by the germline J gene. The chain joins TRBV5 to TRBJ1-1; 10 bases match TRBD1. The junction had 2 bases not matched to a gene; V was cut back by 4 bases and J by 3 bases. The CDR3 extends over 14 amino acids. Per the germline V gene, CDR1 is LGHNA and CDR2 is YNLKQL (reference sequence). The CDR3 spells CASSLTGGDTEVFF. The CDR3 DNA, read in part, is TGTGCCAGCAGCCTGACAGGGGGCGACACAGAAGTCTTC.

On this clone itself: These gene names are mouse names. The read is 1 residue too short to cover the CDR3 end, so that end is filled in from the germline J gene. The chain couples TRBV1 to TRBJ1-2; 7 nucleotides match TRBD1. Germline lookup yields CDR1 NSQYPW and CDR2 LRSPGD (reference sequence). The CDR3 extends over 14 amino acids. Losses at the gene ends were 6 bases for V and 0 bases for J; bases not matched to a gene: 4. CDR3 region: CTCSRDSANSDYTF. CDR3 DNA, as far as it was read: TGCACCTGCAGCCGGGACAGCGCAAACTCCGACTACACC.

As to this clone: Gene names and germline match the mouse. The read is 1 residue too short to cover the CDR3 end, so that end is filled in from the germline J gene. The V call is TRBV1, the J call TRBJ1-1; the D is unclear. V was pared by 1 base and J by 8 bases, with 5 bases between. CDR1 is NSQYPW, CDR2 LRSPGD, per germline (reference sequence). CDR3 length equals 11 residues. The sequenced CDR3 bases are TGCACCTGCAGTGCAGGGTGGGAAGTCTTC. It translates to CTCSAGWEVF. From start to end, the CDR3 is CTCSAGWEVFF.

In the case of this clone: Mouse names are used for the genes. The CDR3 end is not reached by the read, which stops 1 residue before it; the germline J gene fills it in. This chain uses TRBV12-2 with TRBJ2-5, with TRBD2 identical over 7 bases. CDR1 and CDR2 (germline): SGHLS, HYDKME. Germline trimming cut 0 bases from V and 2 bases from J; bases unmatched to any gene: 4. The CDR3 is 15 amino acids. This CDR3 is CASSLLGGTQDTQYF. The CDR3 DNA, read in part, is TGTGCCAGCTCTCTCCTTGGGGGGACCCAAGACACCCAGTAC. Combining the CDR3 with reference TRBV12-2 and TRBJ2-5 gives the whole variable domain NSGVVQSPRYIIKGKGERSILKCIPISGHLSVAWYQQTQGQELKFFIQHYDKMERDKGNLPSRFSVQQFDDYHSEMNMSALELEDSAVYFCASSLLGGTQDTQYFGPGTRLLVL.

This clone was seen a few times. Mouse gene names apply. The read terminates 1 residue before the CDR3 end, so the remaining end is supplied by the germline J gene. This chain connects TRBV3 to TRBJ2-5; D gene unclear. CDR1 is SNHLY and CDR2 is FYNGKV in the germline V gene (reference sequence). Trimming cost V 5 bases and J 5 bases, with 8 bases left between them. The CDR3 covers 12 residues. CDR3 DNA (partial): TGTGCCAGCAGCCGGACCCTAGACACCCAGTAC. Translation gives CASSRTLDTQY. The CDR3 as a whole reads CASSRTLDTQYF.

A word on this clone: The genes and germline here are from mouse. Incomplete CDR3 DNA: TGTGCCAGCAGTATACCAGGGCATGAACAGTAC. Translated: CASSIPGHEQY. The full CDR3 protein reads CASSIPGHEQYF. This chain joins TRBV19 and TRBJ2-7; possible D gene TRBD1, 5 bases. The read gets to within 1 residue of the CDR3 end, and the germline J gene fills in the rest. Deletions cut 1 base from V and 5 bases from J, with 7 bases between. Per the germline V gene, CDR1 is FNHDT and CDR2 is SITEND (reference sequence). This CDR3 is built from 12 residues.

Judged by abundance, this clone is medium-sized. Gene labels here are mouse ones. The CDR3 end is not reached by the read, which stops 1 residue before it; the germline J gene fills it in. The chain combines TRBV26 with TRBJ2-1; D is uncertain. The length of the CDR3 is 14 residues. Trimming removed 6 bases from V and 1 base from J, with 10 bases in between. CDR1 and CDR2 from the germline V gene are KGHPV and FQNQEV (reference sequence). Incomplete CDR3 DNA: TGTGCCAGCAGCCGTCGGATGAACTATGCTGAGCAGTTC. Translated: CASSRRMNYAEQF. The whole CDR3 sequence reads CASSRRMNYAEQFF. Variable domain in full (rest from reference TRBV26 and TRBJ2-1): NSKVIQTPRYLVKGQGQKAKMRCIPEKGHPVVFWYQQNKNNEFKFLINFQNQEVLQQIDMTEKRFSAECPSNSPCSLEIQSSEAGDSALYLCASSRRMNYAEQFFGPGTRLTVL.

A few counts support this clone. The gene symbols are mouse symbols. The CDR3 extends 1 residue past the end of the read, so its final part is completed from the germline J gene. The chain couples TRBV12-2 to TRBJ2-1; 9 nucleotides align to TRBD2. This CDR3 has 15 amino acids. J was trimmed by 7 bases and V by 0 bases; bases with no gene match: 6. CDR1 SGHLS and CDR2 HYDKME come from the germline V gene. The sequenced CDR3 bases are TGTGCCAGCTCTCTCTGGGGGGGCGCGAGGGCTGAGCAGTTC. Amino acid sequence: CASSLWGGARAEQF. The full CDR3 protein reads CASSLWGGARAEQFF.

About this clone itself: These gene names are mouse names. The CDR3 is cut off 1 residue early in the read; its end comes from the germline J gene. V gene TRBV3 combines with J gene TRBJ2-1; no reliable D call. Per the germline V gene, CDR1 is SNHLY and CDR2 is FYNGKV (reference sequence). V was trimmed by 1 base and J by 4 bases, leaving 5 bases between them. The CDR3 covers 13 residues. The part of the CDR3 DNA that was read is TGTGCCAGCAGCTTAGGAGGTTATGCTGAGCAGTTC. Its translation: CASSLGGYAEQF. The whole CDR3 protein is CASSLGGYAEQFF.

As concerns this clone: Gene names denote mouse genes. The CDR3 protein is CASSPRDIYNSPLYF. CDR3 DNA (partial): TGTGCCAGCTCCCCCCGGGACATCTATAATTCGCCCCTCTAC. The chain recombines TRBV12-1 with TRBJ1-6; tentative D call: TRBD1 (6 bases). The read ends 1 residue before the CDR3 terminus; that terminus is restored from the germline J gene. TRBJ1-6 counts as an open reading frame of uncertain function. V was pared by 4 bases and J by 3 bases, with 12 bases between. The CDR3 totals 15 residues. Germline CDR1 SGHSN, CDR2 HYEKVE.

As to this clone: Gene names denote mouse genes. The CDR3 end falls 1 residue outside the read, so it is completed with the germline J gene. V gene TRBV13-3 combines with J gene TRBJ1-4, with TRBD1 matching over 9 bases. V lost 4 bases to trimming and J lost 3 bases; unmatched junction nucleotides: 4. The CDR3 sequence is 15 residues long. Germline assignment: CDR1 NNHDY and CDR2 SYVADS. CDR3 bases read: TGTGCCAGCAGTTGGGACAGGGCGGCCAACGAAAGATTATTT. It yields the protein CASSWDRAANERLF. The CDR3 reads in full as CASSWDRAANERLFF.

By frequency in the sample, this clone is medium-sized. Mouse germline and gene names are used. The observed sequence ends 1 residue before the CDR3 terminus, with the missing tail filled in from the germline J gene. J is TRBJ1-4 and V is TRBV12-1; D is uncertain. The CDR3 consists of 13 residues. Germline values: CDR1 SGHSN, CDR2 HYEKVE. The V and J ends lost 1 base and 2 bases respectively, with 4 bases between them. CDR3 in amino acids: CASSLTSNERLFF. The sequenced CDR3 bases are TGTGCCAGCTCTCTGACATCCAACGAAAGATTATTT.

About this clone: Gene labels here are mouse ones. The part of the CDR3 DNA that was read is TGTGGTGCTAGGGATCCAACTGGGGGGGCGAGCTCCTATGAACAGTAC. Its translation is CGARDPTGGASSYEQY. The full-length CDR3 reads as CGARDPTGGASSYEQYF. This sequence joins TRBV20 and TRBJ2-7, with 11 bases matching TRBD2. The read falls 1 residue short of the CDR3 end, and the missing part is taken from the germline J gene. This CDR3 comprises 17 residues. CDR1 and CDR2 from the germline V gene are GFQATS and STVNSAI. Unmatched junction bases numbered 7, after V lost 0 bases and J lost 0 bases.

Concerning this clone itself: The gene symbols are mouse symbols. The read ends 1 residue shy of where the CDR3 ends; the end is completed using the germline J gene. V is TRBV14 and J is TRBJ1-3, with TRBD1 as a possible D gene (5 bases). Trimming cost V 2 bases and J 0 bases, with 6 bases left between them. Per germline, CDR1 SGHDT and CDR2 FRDEAV. This CDR3 region has 14 residues. The sequenced CDR3 bases are TGTGCCAGCAGTTTTGGGGCTTCTGGAAATACGCTCTAT. Its protein product is CASSFGASGNTLY. In full, the CDR3 reads CASSFGASGNTLYF.

With regard to this clone: Germline and genes here are mouse. The read falls 1 residue short of the CDR3 end, and the missing part is taken from the germline J gene. The rearrangement links TRBV5 to TRBJ1-1; 9 bases line up with TRBD1. Germline assignment: CDR1 LGHNA and CDR2 YNLKQL (reference sequence). After removal of 1 base from V and 8 bases from J, the junction contained 2 bases not matched to a gene. This CDR3 is built from 13 residues. The CDR3 sequence: CASSQGTGEEVFF. CDR3 DNA (partial): TGTGCCAGCAGCCAAGGGACAGGGGAGGAAGTCTTC.

As regards this clone: The genes are named according to mouse. The sequenced fragment ends 1 residue before the CDR3 boundary, so the rest is inferred from the germline J gene. The genes are TRBV26 and TRBJ1-1, with TRBD1 as a possible D gene (5 bases). Germline V gene data show CDR1 as KGHPV and CDR2 as FQNQEV (reference sequence). V dropped 2 bases and J dropped 3 bases, with 10 bases sitting between them. CDR3 length equals 14 residues. Incomplete CDR3 DNA: TGTGCCAGCAGTCTGGTGGGGCGCTACACAGAAGTCTTC. Protein product: CASSLVGRYTEVF. Given in full, the CDR3 is CASSLVGRYTEVFF.

Worth noting for this clone: The genes and germline here are from mouse. The DNA ends 1 residue before the CDR3 does, and the rest of the CDR3 is filled in from the germline J gene. The chain combines TRBV5 with TRBJ1-4, with 7 nucleotides matching TRBD1. Germline CDR1 is LGHNA and CDR2 is YNLKQL (reference sequence). Trimming took 0 bases from V and 7 from J; bases not matched to a gene: 5. This CDR3 comprises 15 residues. CDR3 DNA, as far as it was read: TGTGCCAGCAGCCAAGAAAGGGGGCAGAGCGAAAGATTATTT. Translating it yields CASSQERGQSERLF. The entire CDR3 protein is CASSQERGQSERLFF.